This T cell receptor beta chain stems from a study of shared T cell receptors in the human thymus. Trimming shortened V by 4 bases and J by 1 base, and 28 bases separated the two germline ends. The germline V gene has CDR1 LNHNV and CDR2 YYDKDF (reference sequence). The CDR3 runs 21 residues. This clone appeared a single time. The assay was immunoSEQ multiplex PCR, and TCRdb's table has in-frame clones only and misses some. The sample lists a few hundred thousand clones; more than 85% were seen once. The sequence was collected from a human donor. The sequenced sample was thymocytes. The chain has TRBV15 and TRBJ2-2; perhaps D is TRBD1 or TRBD2 (5 bases each). CDR3 bases: TGTGCCACCAGCAACACACTAGAAACCCAGAACGCCGGACAGAACACCGGGGAGCTGTTTTTT. Residues: CATSNTLETQNAGQNTGELFF.